Listed here are 19 T cell receptor beta chains from one sample, sequenced in a study of response to subunit inactivated influenza vaccine. Each CDR3 protein gets one entry after TCRdb re-called the RT-PCR reads with MiXCR. The sample holds 500,000 to 600,000 distinct CDR3 sequences, 16% seen once. Specimen: CD4+ T cells sorted from PBMCs, collected around 25 months after vaccination. These receptor sequences come from a man between 50 and 69 years old who received an inactivated influenza vaccine.

This clonotype was recorded many times. The chain links TRBV6-6 to TRBJ1-1, with TRBD1 as a possible D gene (5 bases). The V and J ends lost 6 bases and 3 bases respectively, with 11 bases between them. The germline V gene encodes CDR1 MNHNY and CDR2 SVGAGI (reference sequence). This CDR3 is built from 13 residues. DNA of the CDR3: TGTGCCAGCAGGAGCAGGGAACACACTGAAGCTTTCTTT. This sequence encodes CASRSREHTEAFF.

Of note for this clonotype: The junction differs from germline at one of its ends, possibly a read error. This chain connects TRBV5-1 to TRBJ2-7, with D perhaps matching TRBD1 (6 bases). The CDR3 extends over 15 amino acids. CDR1 and CDR2 from the germline V gene are SGHRS and YFSETQ. CDR3 sequence (DNA): TGCGACAGCAGCCCGGACACAGGGACGGGATACGAGCAGTACTTC. It translates to CDSSPDTGTGYEQYF.

V gene TRBV10-3 combines with J gene TRBJ1-1, with D unclear. The ends were cut back, 4 bases at V and 1 base at J, with 10 bases in the middle. CDR3 length: 14 residues. The germline gives CDR1 ENHRY, CDR2 SYGVKD. CDR3 residues: CAISVGMENTEAFF. The CDR3 nucleotides are TGTGCCATCAGTGTGGGAATGGAGAACACTGAAGCTTTCTTT.

This sequence joins TRBV4-3 and TRBJ2-5; TRBD2 aligns across 9 bases. V was clipped by 1 base and J by 5 bases; unmatched bases: 11. The germline gives CDR1 LGHNA, CDR2 YSLEER. The CDR3 contains 17 residues. This CDR3 reads CASSQALFAGGRETQYF. DNA for the CDR3: TGCGCCAGCAGCCAAGCTCTTTTTGCGGGAGGGAGGGAGACCCAGTACTTC.

At least ten counts were recorded for this clonotype. The V call is TRBV11-2, the J call TRBJ2-2; the match to TRBD2 covers 11 bases. The CDR3 runs to 22 residues. Germline lookup yields CDR1 SGHAT and CDR2 FQNNGV. J gave up 2 bases and V 1 base, and 18 bases lay outside the gene matches. CDR3 nucleotide sequence: TGTGCCAGCAGCTTAGTATCGCGTGTCACTAGCGGGGGACGCCGAAACACCGGGGAGCTGTTTTTT. Protein: CASSLVSRVTSGGRRNTGELFF.

The V gene is TRBV20-1, the J gene TRBJ2-7; 8 bases map to TRBD2. Germline V gene data show CDR1 as DFQATT and CDR2 as SNEGSKA (reference sequence). This CDR3 is built from 18 residues. Trimming cost V 3 bases and J 6 bases; bases outside gene matches: 22. The CDR3 is CSASFGLAGAHVSSEQYF. Written as DNA, the CDR3 is TGCAGTGCTAGTTTTGGGCTAGCGGGCGCTCATGTTTCTTCCGAGCAGTACTTC.

Only a few counts were recorded for this clonotype. The gene calls are TRBV12-3 or TRBV12-4 and TRBJ1-1; no clear D gene. Deletions cut 4 bases from V and 0 bases from J, with 6 bases between. The length of the CDR3 is 13 residues. The CDR3 reads CASSSRMNTEAFF. The CDR3 region has the DNA TGTGCCAGCAGTTCCAGGATGAACACTGAAGCTTTCTTT.

This rearrangement joins TRBV5-6 to TRBJ2-6, with no clear D. V lost 5 bases to trimming and J lost 4 bases, with 7 bases between them. Germline lookup yields CDR1 SGHDT and CDR2 YYEEEE. This CDR3 has 13 amino acids. CDR3 nucleotide sequence: TGTGCCAGCAGAAACGCGGGGGCCAACGTCCTGACTTTC. Its translation: CASRNAGANVLTF.

V is TRBV6-1 and J is TRBJ1-3; 7 nucleotides agree with TRBD1. The trim removed 7 bases at V and 4 bases at J, leaving 10 bases unmatched. This CDR3 is built from 15 residues. Per germline, CDR1 MNHNS and CDR2 SASEGT. The CDR3 DNA sequence: TGTGCCAGCACCGCAGACAGGGTCTCCGGAAACACCATATATTTT. Its translation: CASTADRVSGNTIYF.

V and J are TRBV5-1 and TRBJ2-7, with TRBD1 matching over 8 bases. Looked up from germline, CDR1 is SGHRS and CDR2 is YFSETQ. The CDR3 spans 14 residues. V lost 4 bases, J lost 4 bases, and 7 bases stayed unmatched. The CDR3 region is CASSPGGAAYEQYF. CDR3 in DNA: TGCGCCAGCAGCCCAGGGGGCGCGGCATACGAGCAGTACTTC.

The chain uses TRBV20-1 and TRBJ2-7; 11 nucleotides match TRBD2. The trim removed 6 bases at V and 5 bases at J, leaving 9 bases unmatched. The CDR3 consists of 14 residues. Germline values: CDR1 DFQATT, CDR2 SNEGSKA (reference sequence). The DNA for the CDR3 is TGCAGTGCGAGACAGGGACTAGCGGCAAACGAGCAGTACTTC. Translation: CSARQGLAANEQYF.

This clonotype has at least ten counts. The V gene is TRBV20-1, the J gene TRBJ1-5; no clear D gene. The length of the CDR3 is 14 residues. The V end lost 4 bases, the J end lost 4 bases, and 14 bases lay between the germline ends. Germline V lookup: CDR1 DFQATT, CDR2 SNEGSKA (reference sequence). The CDR3 here is CSATHTLPNQPQHF. The DNA for the CDR3 is TGCAGTGCTACTCATACGTTACCTAATCAGCCCCAGCATTTT.

This clonotype turned up a few times. The chain uses TRBV20-1 and TRBJ2-1; D is ambiguous. CDR1 is DFQATT, CDR2 SNEGSKA, per germline (reference sequence). V gave up 0 bases and J gave up 12 bases, with 15 bases separating them. The CDR3 covers 13 residues. CDR3 nucleotides: TGCAGTGCTAGAGATCAGCTCTCGAAGGGGCAGTTCTTC. Translation gives CSARDQLSKGQFF.

The chain has TRBV20-1 and TRBJ1-4; D possibly corresponds to TRBD1 (5 bases). Trimming took off 2 bases at V and 5 bases at J, with 12 bases between the two ends. CDR1 is DFQATT, CDR2 SNEGSKA, per germline (reference sequence). There are 14 residues in the CDR3. The CDR3 sequence is CSARTPGGNEKLFF. CDR3 in DNA: TGCAGTGCTAGAACACCGGGGGGAAATGAAAAACTGTTTTTT.

This clonotype was seen only a few times. The chain joins TRBV20-1 to TRBJ1-2; 8 positions agree with TRBD1. Germline V gene sequence: CDR1 DFQATT, CDR2 SNEGSKA (reference sequence). The V gene end was trimmed by 1 base and the J gene end by 3 bases; junction bases not matched to a gene: 4. The CDR3 contains 14 residues. The CDR3 region is CSARGPGGDYGYTF. The CDR3 nucleotides read TGCAGTGCTAGAGGGCCAGGGGGCGACTATGGCTACACCTTC.

The chain is built from TRBV5-1 and TRBJ2-2; tentatively, D is TRBD2 (6 bases). Looked up from germline, CDR1 is SGHRS and CDR2 is YFSETQ. V lost 4 bases and J 6 bases, leaving 16 bases between the germline ends. The CDR3 covers 15 residues. This CDR3 reads CASSLREPWAGELFF. The CDR3 nucleotides are TGCGCCAGCAGCCTACGGGAGCCGTGGGCCGGGGAGCTGTTTTTT.

The chain uses TRBV7-9 and TRBJ1-2, with 7 positions matching TRBD1. V gave up 1 base and J gave up 6 bases; unmatched junction bases: 2. CDR1 and CDR2 (germline): SEHNR, FQNEAQ (reference sequence). This CDR3 spans 13 amino acids. The CDR3 spells CASSLGQGDGYTF. The CDR3 region has the DNA TGTGCCAGCAGCTTAGGGCAGGGGGATGGCTACACCTTC.

The table lists this clonotype with many counts. The CDR3 spells CASTGVGGGYTF. In DNA, the CDR3 is TGTGCCAGCACGGGGGTCGGGGGTGGCTACACCTTC. The chain joins TRBV4-2 to TRBJ1-2, with D perhaps TRBD1 (5 bases). This CDR3 contains 12 residues. Between the trimmed V and J ends, which lost 7 bases and 7 bases, there was a span of 13 bases. The germline gives CDR1 LGHNA, CDR2 YNFKEQ.

This clonotype has at least ten counts. The gene calls are TRBV2 and TRBJ2-1; no definite D call. Germline CDR1 and CDR2: SNHLY and FYNNEI. Trimming removed 5 bases at V and 0 bases at J, with 11 bases between. The CDR3 is 15 amino acids. The CDR3 is CASSPSTGSYNEQFF. The CDR3 nucleotides are TGTGCCAGCAGTCCTTCAACCGGCTCCTACAATGAGCAGTTCTTC.